Each of the 14 T cell receptor beta chains below was sequenced from the same sample in a study of blood T cell repertoires in COVID-19. The protocol was immunoSEQ multiplex PCR, while the TCRdb copy is restricted to in-frame clones and leaves out a portion. Of approximately 300,000 clones in the sample, roughly 89% are singletons; the top ten hold more than 0.85%. Sequencing used peripheral blood. These TCRs come from a woman in her thirties or forties with COVID-19, enrolled during active disease.

As concerns this clone: The sample has other DNA sequences that encode this CDR3 too. The chain has TRBV7-9 and TRBJ2-7, with 8 bases matching TRBD1. This CDR3 has 14 residues. Per germline, CDR1 SEHNR and CDR2 FQNEAQ (reference sequence). V gave up 5 bases and J gave up 3 bases; unmatched junction bases: 6. The chain's CDR3 is CASSPGQGIYEQYF. CDR3 nucleotides: TGTGCCAGCAGCCCTGGACAGGGAATCTACGAGCAGTACTTC. The full variable domain, in which reference TRBV7-9 and TRBJ2-7 provide the parts outside the CDR3, is DTGVSQNPRHKITKRGQNVTFRCDPISEHNRLYWYRQTLGQGPEFLTYFQNEAQLEKSRLLSDRFSAERPKGSFSTLEIQRTEQGDSAMYLCASSPGQGIYEQYFGPGTRLTVT.

The V call is TRBV19, the J call TRBJ1-4, with D perhaps TRBD1 (6 bases). From germline, CDR1 is LNHDA and CDR2 SQIVND (reference sequence). The V gene lost 7 bases and the J gene lost 8 bases, with 14 bases spanning the gap. The CDR3 totals 13 residues. The CDR3 spells CASTPRTAEKLFF. The CDR3 DNA reads as TGTGCCAGTACCCCGAGGACAGCCGAAAAACTGTTTTTT.

This clone appeared a few times. The chain couples TRBV5-1 to TRBJ2-7; D is unclear. Trimming removed 0 bases from V and 0 bases from J, with 4 bases in between. Looked up from germline, CDR1 is SGHRS and CDR2 is YFSETQ. This CDR3 region has 13 residues. The CDR3 loop is CASSLGSSYEQYF. The DNA of the CDR3 is TGCGCCAGCAGCTTGGGTAGCTCCTACGAGCAGTACTTC. The full variable domain, completed using reference TRBV5-1 and TRBJ2-7, is KAGVTQTPRYLIKTRGQQVTLSCSPISGHRSVSWYQQTPGQGLQFLFEYFSETQRNKGNFPGRFSGRQFSNSRSEMNVSTLELGDSALYLCASSLGSSYEQYFGPGTRLTVT.

The chain employs TRBV2 and TRBJ1-2; weak D call: TRBD1 (6 bases). This CDR3 region has 14 residues. The V end was cut by 2 bases, the J end by 7 bases, with 14 bases between. Germline assignment: CDR1 SNHLY and CDR2 FYNNEI. The CDR3 coding sequence is TGTGCCAGCAGTGAACGTCGGGAAGGGGGTGGCTACACCTTC. Its protein is CASSERREGGGYTF.

The chain joins TRBV15 to TRBJ2-7; 8 bases are a match to TRBD1. Unmatched junction bases numbered 5, after V lost 0 bases and J lost 1 base. Germline V gene data show CDR1 as LNHNV and CDR2 as YYDKDF (reference sequence). CDR3 length: 16 residues. The CDR3 loop is CATSRERDRLSYEQYF. The CDR3 DNA sequence: TGTGCCACCAGCAGAGAAAGGGACAGGTTGTCCTACGAGCAGTACTTC.

This clone appeared a few times. V and J are TRBV7-9 and TRBJ2-7; the D gene is possibly TRBD1 (6 bases). CDR1 is SEHNR, CDR2 FQNEAQ, per germline (reference sequence). The CDR3 is 17 residues long. V lost 5 bases to trimming and J lost 2 bases, with 22 bases between them. The CDR3 region is CASSLSTGTILTYEQYF. The CDR3 coding sequence is TGTGCCAGCAGCCTATCGACAGGAACCATCCTTACCTACGAGCAGTACTTC. Complete variable domain (other parts from reference TRBV7-9 and TRBJ2-7): DTGVSQNPRHKITKRGQNVTFRCDPISEHNRLYWYRQTLGQGPEFLTYFQNEAQLEKSRLLSDRFSAERPKGSFSTLEIQRTEQGDSAMYLCASSLSTGTILTYEQYFGPGTRLTVT.

The chain is built from TRBV6-5 and TRBJ1-1, with a possible D match to TRBD1 (6 bases). This CDR3 spans 14 amino acids. Germline V gene lookup returns CDR1 MNHEY and CDR2 SVGAGI. Trimming stripped 8 bases from V and 6 bases from J, with 19 bases between. CDR3 bases: TGTGCCAGCTTCCCGGGGGGCGGCTGGGCTGAAGCTTTCTTT. Translated: CASFPGGGWAEAFF.

The chain recombines TRBV10-3 with TRBJ2-3, with D perhaps TRBD2 (6 bases). The CDR3 totals 14 residues. The germline V and J ends were trimmed by 3 bases and 1 base, with 8 bases remaining between them. Germline loops: CDR1 ENHRY, CDR2 SYGVKD. The CDR3 DNA is TGTGCCATCAGTGACGCTAGCGGCACAGATACGCAGTATTTT. Protein: CAISDASGTDTQYF.

The V gene is TRBV7-9, the J gene TRBJ2-4, with a weak D call TRBD1 (5 bases). V lost 5 bases and J 0 bases, leaving 17 bases between the germline ends. In germline, CDR1 is SEHNR, CDR2 FQNEAQ (reference sequence). The CDR3 loop spans 17 amino acids. CDR3 sequence (DNA): TGTGCCAGCAGCACCTCTATTGAGACAGTAGCCAAAAACATTCAGTACTTC. This codes for CASSTSIETVAKNIQYF.

The chain couples TRBV12-5 to TRBJ2-7; D may be TRBD2 (6 bases). The CDR3 is 16 residues long. Per germline, CDR1 LGHNT and CDR2 FRNRAP. V dropped 7 bases and J dropped 0 bases, with 19 bases sitting between them. In nucleotides, the CDR3 is TGTGCTAGTGCGCTGCGGGGCAGTGGAAGCTCCTACGAGCAGTACTTC. Protein product: CASALRGSGSSYEQYF.

V usage is TRBV30 and J usage is TRBJ2-1; 11 bases line up with TRBD2. This CDR3 contains 16 residues. Germline-derived CDR1 and CDR2 are GTSNPN and SVGIG (reference sequence). Trimming removed 4 bases from V and 2 bases from J; junction bases left unmatched: 7. CDR3 bases: TGTGCCTGGACCCCATGGGGACTAGCGGCCTACAATGAGCAGTTCTTC. It is translated as CAWTPWGLAAYNEQFF.

The gene calls are TRBV28 and TRBJ1-5; 11 bases agree with TRBD1. CDR1 is MDHEN and CDR2 is SYDVKM in the germline V gene. This CDR3 has 14 amino acids. V was clipped by 5 bases and J by 5 bases; unmatched bases: 2. CDR3 DNA: TGTGCCAGCAGTCGGACAGGGGGCTATCAGCCCCAGCATTTT. Translation gives CASSRTGGYQPQHF.

This chain connects TRBV9 to TRBJ2-1; 8 bases agree with TRBD2. Looked up from germline, CDR1 is SGDLS and CDR2 is YYNGEE. The CDR3 runs to 17 residues. Trimming at V came to 2 bases and at J to 0 bases, leaving 7 bases not matched to a gene. The CDR3 spells CASSVVASGLSYNEQFF. The CDR3 DNA is TGTGCCAGCAGCGTGGTGGCTAGCGGGCTCTCCTACAATGAGCAGTTCTTC.

This rearrangement joins TRBV6-5 to TRBJ1-4; 7 bases match TRBD1. V shed 6 bases, J shed 0 bases, and the junction held 4 bases outside the gene matches. Germline-derived CDR1 and CDR2 are MNHEY and SVGAGI. CDR3 length: 15 residues. The CDR3: CASRGQKTTNEKLFF. CDR3 DNA sequence: TGTGCCAGCAGGGGACAGAAGACAACTAATGAAAAACTGTTTTTT.